The T cell receptor beta chain under discussion was sequenced for a study of CD8+CD57+ T cells in acquired aplastic anemia (dated by TCRdb to between 2017 and 2018). Study-wide context: A mean of roughly 2.9 ug of DNA, ranging from roughly 0.18 to 30 ug, was extracted from sorted CD4+ and CD8+ cells. An average of about 10 million reads for CD4+ cells and 12 million or so reads for CD8+ cells was obtained from healthy donor samples. Findings and caveats that apply to the study as a whole: Roughly 30 CD8+ CDR3 sequences were found to be shared between patients and controls, but these sequences appeared to be highly expressed in patients and within the immunodominant clones of the patients. Patients and healthy controls showed no significant difference in CD8+ Simpson's diversity (P=0.060).

V is shortened by 5 bases, J by 1 base, and the region joining them spans 8 bases. The germline V gene supplies CDR1 SQVTM and CDR2 ANQGSEA. Including the terminal cysteine and phenylalanine, the CDR3 comprises 12 residues. The only DNA kept is the CDR3, 36 bases in frame from the first base. Genomic DNA served as template for TCR beta VDJ combination and CDR3 sequence profiling. An Illumina HiSeq 2000 was used for TCR repertoire sequencing. In the original analysis: TRBV/TRBJ rearrangement plots, CDR3 size and DJ length profiles, and Simpson's diversity index were used to assess repertoires. The most abundant DNA sequence in the deep sequencing data was defined as the immunodominant clone. CDR3 amino acid sequences were screened for sharing across subjects and were compared with published repertoires and the VDJdb database. TCRdb reprocessing: public reads trimmed at Q25 with fastp, clones called with MiXCR, in-frame beta chains kept. Identical CDR3 protein sequences are pooled into one entry, listed with their most common genes and DNA. V and J calls and clone size were set by TCRdb, not the authors. A total of some 47,000 distinct CDR3 sequences appear in this sample, about 73% of them only once. The ten biggest clones cover approximately 31% of the sample.

In this study, sorted CD4+ and CD8+ T cells from the blood of healthy subjects and of severe aplastic anemia patients had their TCR repertoires deep-sequenced. Ficoll-Paque density gradient centrifugation was used to isolate peripheral blood mononuclear cells. CD4+ and CD8+ T cells were sorted by FACS or magnetic beads before DNA extraction. As regards this clonotype: Its antigen is not yet known. One base away there is no much larger clone; base qualities are not given.

Sample: sorted CD4+, CD8+, or CD8+CD57+ T cells (not recorded which) from PBMCs. The sequence came from a human donor in good health, serving as a control. This sequence uses TRBV29-1 and TRBJ1-1, with the identity of the D gene unclear. The DNA sequence is TGCAGCGTTCAGGATTCGAACACTGAAGCTTTCTTT. This sequence encodes CSVQDSNTEAFF.